This T cell receptor beta chain was identified in a study of PD-1 blockade in mismatch repair-deficient tumors. In germline, CDR1 is MGHRA, CDR2 YSYEKL. This CDR3 comprises 16 residues. The J segment lost 3 bases and the V segment lost 1 base, leaving 5 bases of the junction unmatched. The method was immunoSEQ multiplex PCR; TCRdb's version includes in-frame clones alone and lacks a portion of them. The sample has 14,000 or so clones, approximately 90% seen once. Time point noted: roughly 11-day in vitro stimulation with candidate neoantigen peptide 6. TCRs were sequenced from a few patients responding to pembrolizumab. With respect to this clone: Its antigen is as yet unknown.

The receptor was isolated from an adult with mismatch repair-deficient cancer. Sequences were derived from cells cultured in vitro, sampled from a patient treated with pembrolizumab. V usage is TRBV4-1 and J usage is TRBJ2-7; TRBD1 aligns across 11 bases. As DNA, the CDR3 is TGCGCCAGCAGCCAAGTATTGGGACAGGGGGTCTACGAGCAGTACTTC. This gives the protein CASSQVLGQGVYEQYF.